This TCR beta chain was observed in a study of T-cell reconstitution after alpha-beta-depleted transplantation in children. The table lists this clonotype with many counts. The junction differs from germline at one of its ends, possibly a read error. In germline, CDR1 is SEHNR, CDR2 FQNEAQ (reference sequence). The CDR3 is 14 amino acids. Unique molecular identifiers were used in preparing the TCRbeta library. TCRdb redid the calling of the PCR reads with MiXCR, one entry per CDR3 protein. The table includes around 600,000 distinct CDR3 sequences, roughly 17% detected once. The sample consisted of PBMCs from the stem cell graft donor, taken from the stem cell graft. The chain joins TRBV7-9 to TRBJ2-7; possibly TRBD1 for D (6 bases). The receptor was isolated from a human donor who donated a stem cell graft to a child with acute myeloid leukemia. CDR3 DNA: TGTGCCAGCACCTTAACACAGGGAAACTACGAGCAGTACTTC. Translating it yields CASTLTQGNYEQYF.